The next 10 T cell receptor beta chains were all read from a single sample in a study of OX40 agonist ivuxolimab in advanced cancers. The table came from immunoSEQ multiplex PCR; TCRdb's copy has only in-frame clones and leaves some out. The sample holds 35,000 to 45,000 clones; just under 85% are singletons and the top ten take approximately 2.6%. The sequencing used CD4+ or CD8+ T cells sorted from blood, collected in a trial of the OX40 agonist ivuxolimab. The receptor source for this set is an adult with an advanced solid tumor such as melanoma, head and neck, liver or kidney cancer.

This chain connects TRBV5-5 to TRBJ2-7; D not certain. This CDR3 spans 12 amino acids. Germline assignment: CDR1 SGHKS and CDR2 YYEKEE (reference sequence). Trimming took off 2 bases at V and 5 bases at J, with 8 bases between the two ends. The CDR3 spells CASSFIWDEQYF. In nucleotides, the CDR3 is TGTGCCAGCAGCTTTATTTGGGACGAGCAGTACTTC. Using reference TRBV5-5 and TRBJ2-7 for the parts outside the CDR3, the full variable domain is DAGVTQSPTHLIKTRGQQVTLRCSPISGHKSVSWYQQVLGQGPQFIFQYYEKEERGRGNFPDRFSARQFPNYSSELNVNALLLGDSALYLCASSFIWDEQYFGPGTRLTVT.

The J gene is TRBJ2-1, the V gene TRBV11-2, with 7 positions matching TRBD1. The ends lost 5 bases at V and 6 bases at J; junction bases unmatched: 10. The CDR3 totals 15 residues. The germline CDR1 and CDR2 sequences are SGHAT and FQNNGV. CDR3 amino acids: CASSLPTGSGNEQFF. CDR3 nucleotides: TGTGCCAGCAGCCTGCCGACAGGGTCGGGCAATGAGCAGTTCTTC.

V gene TRBV5-1 combines with J gene TRBJ1-4; 8 bases align to TRBD1. The junction had 6 bases not matched to a gene; V was cut back by 6 bases and J by 8 bases. CDR3 length: 13 amino acids. Germline CDR1 and CDR2: SGHRS and YFSETQ. The CDR3 reads CASTGGAEEKLFF. The CDR3 DNA reads TGCGCCAGCACAGGGGGCGCGGAGGAAAAACTGTTTTTT.

The rearrangement links TRBV30 to TRBJ1-1, with TRBD1 matching over 9 bases. The germline gives CDR1 GTSNPN, CDR2 SVGIG (reference sequence). CDR3 length: 14 amino acids. Trimming removed 5 bases from V and 6 bases from J; junction bases left unmatched: 10. The CDR3 DNA reads TGTGCCTGGGACCGGGACAGGGACTTTCCTGAAGCTTTCTTT. It specifies CAWDRDRDFPEAFF.

V gene TRBV11-3 combines with J gene TRBJ1-2, with a possible D match to TRBD1 (6 bases). CDR1 is SGHNT and CDR2 is YENEEA in the germline V gene. The CDR3 loop spans 14 amino acids. Trimming took 5 bases from V and 8 from J, leaving 18 bases between them. Here the CDR3 reads CASSPTWGRRGYTF. CDR3 DNA sequence: TGTGCCAGCAGCCCGACGTGGGGGCGCCGGGGCTACACCTTC.

This chain connects TRBV7-8 to TRBJ2-1; no reliable D call. CDR1 and CDR2 (germline): SGHVS, FQNEAQ. The CDR3 totals 12 residues. Trimming shortened V by 4 bases and J by 10 bases, and 11 bases separated the two germline ends. The CDR3 DNA reads TGTGCCAGCAGCTCCCACAAGTCGGAGCAGTTCTTC. Translating it yields CASSSHKSEQFF.

V and J are TRBV2 and TRBJ1-6, with 8 bases matching TRBD1. This CDR3 comprises 15 residues. The trim removed 6 bases at V and 6 bases at J, leaving 7 bases unmatched. Per the germline V gene, CDR1 is SNHLY and CDR2 is FYNNEI. CDR3: CASSLDRVGNSPLHF. Written as DNA, the CDR3 is TGTGCCAGCAGCCTGGACAGGGTCGGTAATTCACCCCTCCACTTT.

The CDR3 is CASSVDRVNTEAFF. The DNA of the CDR3 is TGTGCCAGCAGTGTCGACAGGGTGAACACTGAAGCTTTCTTT. The V call is TRBV6-1, the J call TRBJ1-1, with 7 bases matching TRBD1. Germline loops: CDR1 MNHNS, CDR2 SASEGT. V trimming: 4 bases; J trimming: 0 bases; junction bases outside the gene matches: 2. This CDR3 is 14 amino acids long.

V usage is TRBV25-1 and J usage is TRBJ2-7, with 10 bases that match TRBD1. CDR1 and CDR2 (germline): MGHDK, SYGVNS. The length of the CDR3 is 13 residues. With V trimmed by 7 bases and J by 6 bases, 6 bases remained unmatched. The CDR3 here is CASNGDRGFEQYF. The CDR3 DNA reads as TGTGCCAGCAACGGGGACAGGGGCTTCGAGCAGTACTTC.

The rearrangement uses TRBV7-8 and TRBJ2-5; perhaps D is TRBD1 or TRBD2 (5 bases each). The CDR3 extends over 13 amino acids. V lost 6 bases to trimming and J lost 1 base, with 9 bases between them. The germline gives CDR1 SGHVS, CDR2 FQNEAQ. In nucleotides, the CDR3 is TGTGCCAGCAGGGCCGGGACCCAAGAGACCCAGTACTTC. Translation: CASRAGTQETQYF.